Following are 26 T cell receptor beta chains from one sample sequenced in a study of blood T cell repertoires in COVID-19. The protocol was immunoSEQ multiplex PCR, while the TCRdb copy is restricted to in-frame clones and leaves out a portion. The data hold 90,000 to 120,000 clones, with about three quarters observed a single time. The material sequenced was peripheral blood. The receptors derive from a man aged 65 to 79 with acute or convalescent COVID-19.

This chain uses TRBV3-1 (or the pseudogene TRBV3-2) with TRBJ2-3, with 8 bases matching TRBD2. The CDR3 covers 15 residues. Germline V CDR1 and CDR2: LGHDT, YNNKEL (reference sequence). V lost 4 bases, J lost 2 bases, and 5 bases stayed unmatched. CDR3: CASSLGTSPTDTQYF. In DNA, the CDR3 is TGTGCCAGCAGCCTAGGGACTAGTCCCACAGATACGCAGTATTTT.

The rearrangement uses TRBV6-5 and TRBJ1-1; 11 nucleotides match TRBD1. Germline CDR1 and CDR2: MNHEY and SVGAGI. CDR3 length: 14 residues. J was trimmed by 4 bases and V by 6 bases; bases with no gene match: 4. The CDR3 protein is CASSVGTGGTEAFF. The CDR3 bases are TGTGCCAGCAGCGTAGGGACAGGGGGCACTGAAGCTTTCTTT.

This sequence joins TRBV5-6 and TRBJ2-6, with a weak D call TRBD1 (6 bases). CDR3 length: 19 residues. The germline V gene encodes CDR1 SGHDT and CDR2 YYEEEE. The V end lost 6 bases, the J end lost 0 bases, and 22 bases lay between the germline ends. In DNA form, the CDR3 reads TGTGCCAGCACCCTGGTCATGACAGGTACTAACTCTGGGGCCAACGTCCTGACTTTC. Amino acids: CASTLVMTGTNSGANVLTF.

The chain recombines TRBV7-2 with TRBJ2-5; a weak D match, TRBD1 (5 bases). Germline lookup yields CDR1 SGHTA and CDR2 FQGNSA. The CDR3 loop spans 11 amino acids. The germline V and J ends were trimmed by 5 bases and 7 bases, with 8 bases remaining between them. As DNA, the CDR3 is TGTGCCAGCAGCCTCCAGGGGACCCAGTACTTC. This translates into CASSLQGTQYF.

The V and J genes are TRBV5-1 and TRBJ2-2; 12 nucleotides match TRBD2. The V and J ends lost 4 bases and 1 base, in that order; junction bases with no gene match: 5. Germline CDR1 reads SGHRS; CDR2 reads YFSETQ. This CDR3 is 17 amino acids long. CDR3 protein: CASSSLLAGGNTGELFF. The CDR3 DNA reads TGCGCCAGCAGCAGCCTACTAGCGGGGGGGAACACCGGGGAGCTGTTTTTT.

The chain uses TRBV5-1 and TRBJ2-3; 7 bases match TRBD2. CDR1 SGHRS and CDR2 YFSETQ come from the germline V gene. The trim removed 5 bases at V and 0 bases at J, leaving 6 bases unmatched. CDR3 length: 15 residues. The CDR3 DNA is TGCGCCAGCAGGGCCGGGGGGACTAGCACAGATACGCAGTATTTT. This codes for CASRAGGTSTDTQYF.

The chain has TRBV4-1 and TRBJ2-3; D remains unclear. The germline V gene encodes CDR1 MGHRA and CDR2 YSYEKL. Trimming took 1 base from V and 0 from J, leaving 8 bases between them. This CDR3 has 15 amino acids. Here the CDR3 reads CASSQGASSTDTQYF. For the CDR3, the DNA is TGCGCCAGCAGCCAAGGGGCATCTAGCACAGATACGCAGTATTTT.

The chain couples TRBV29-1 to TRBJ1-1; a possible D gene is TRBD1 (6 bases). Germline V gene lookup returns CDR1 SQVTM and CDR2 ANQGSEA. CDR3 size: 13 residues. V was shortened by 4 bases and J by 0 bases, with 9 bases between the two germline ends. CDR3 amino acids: CSVGGQMNTEAFF. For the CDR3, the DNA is TGCAGCGTTGGGGGGCAGATGAACACTGAAGCTTTCTTT.

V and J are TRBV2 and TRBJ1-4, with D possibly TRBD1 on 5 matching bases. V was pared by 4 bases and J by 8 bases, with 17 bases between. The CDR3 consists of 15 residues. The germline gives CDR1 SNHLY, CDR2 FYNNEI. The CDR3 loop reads CASSVGGVGSEKLFF. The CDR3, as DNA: TGTGCCAGCAGTGTGGGGGGAGTGGGATCAGAAAAACTGTTTTTT.

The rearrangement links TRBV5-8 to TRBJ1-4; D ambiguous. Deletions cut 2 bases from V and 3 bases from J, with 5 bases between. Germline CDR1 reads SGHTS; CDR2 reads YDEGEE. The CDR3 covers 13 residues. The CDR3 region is CASSFPANEKLFF. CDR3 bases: TGTGCCAGCAGCTTTCCGGCTAATGAAAAACTGTTTTTT.

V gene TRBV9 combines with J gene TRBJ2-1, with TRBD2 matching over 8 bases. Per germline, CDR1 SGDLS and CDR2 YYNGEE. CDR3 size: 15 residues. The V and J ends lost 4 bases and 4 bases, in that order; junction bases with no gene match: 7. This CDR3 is CASSPRLALYNEQFF. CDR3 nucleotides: TGTGCCAGCAGCCCCCGACTAGCGTTGTACAATGAGCAGTTCTTC.

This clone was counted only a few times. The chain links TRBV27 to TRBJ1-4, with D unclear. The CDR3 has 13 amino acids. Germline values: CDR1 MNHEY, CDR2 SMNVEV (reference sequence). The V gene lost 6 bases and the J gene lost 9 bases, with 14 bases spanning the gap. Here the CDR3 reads CASSGLGRQKLFF. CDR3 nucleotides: TGTGCCAGCAGCGGACTGGGAAGGCAAAAACTGTTTTTT.

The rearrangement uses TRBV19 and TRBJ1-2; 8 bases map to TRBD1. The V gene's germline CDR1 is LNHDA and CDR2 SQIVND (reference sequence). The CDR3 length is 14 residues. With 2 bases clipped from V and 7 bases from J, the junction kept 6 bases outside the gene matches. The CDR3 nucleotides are TGTGCCAGTAGTATAAACACGGGGACAGGTGGCTACACCTTC. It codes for CASSINTGTGGYTF.

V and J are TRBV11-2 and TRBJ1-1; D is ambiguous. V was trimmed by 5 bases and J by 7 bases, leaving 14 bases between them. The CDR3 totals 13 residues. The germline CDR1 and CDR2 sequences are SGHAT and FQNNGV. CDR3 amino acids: CASSPRRADEAFF. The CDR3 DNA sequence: TGTGCCAGCAGCCCCAGGAGGGCAGATGAAGCTTTCTTT.

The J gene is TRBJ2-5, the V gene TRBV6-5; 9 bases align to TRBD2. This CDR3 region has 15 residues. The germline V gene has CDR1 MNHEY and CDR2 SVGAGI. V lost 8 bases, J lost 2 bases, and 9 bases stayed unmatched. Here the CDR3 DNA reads TGTGCCAGCGGGCTTCTAGCGGGGAAGCAAGAGACCCAGTACTTC. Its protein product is CASGLLAGKQETQYF.

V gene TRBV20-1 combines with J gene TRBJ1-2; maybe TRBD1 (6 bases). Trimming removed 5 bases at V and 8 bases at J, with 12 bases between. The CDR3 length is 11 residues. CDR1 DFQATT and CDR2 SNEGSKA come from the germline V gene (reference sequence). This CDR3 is CSAQNQGGYTF. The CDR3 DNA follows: TGCAGTGCTCAGAACCAGGGGGGCTACACCTTC.

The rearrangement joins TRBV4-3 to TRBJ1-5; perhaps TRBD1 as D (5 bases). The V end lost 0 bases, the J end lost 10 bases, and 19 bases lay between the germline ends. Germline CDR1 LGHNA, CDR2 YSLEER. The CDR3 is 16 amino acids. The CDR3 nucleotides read TGCGCCAGCAGCCAAGAAAGGGGACCGGGAGTGGGTCCCCAGCATTTT. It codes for CASSQERGPGVGPQHF.

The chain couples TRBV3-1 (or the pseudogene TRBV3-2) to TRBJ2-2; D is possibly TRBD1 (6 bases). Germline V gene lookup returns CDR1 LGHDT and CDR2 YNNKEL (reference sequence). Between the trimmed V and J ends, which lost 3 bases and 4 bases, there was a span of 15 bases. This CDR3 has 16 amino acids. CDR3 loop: CASSQGALGSTGELFF. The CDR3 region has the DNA TGTGCCAGCAGCCAGGGGGCGCTCGGATCCACCGGGGAGCTGTTTTTT.

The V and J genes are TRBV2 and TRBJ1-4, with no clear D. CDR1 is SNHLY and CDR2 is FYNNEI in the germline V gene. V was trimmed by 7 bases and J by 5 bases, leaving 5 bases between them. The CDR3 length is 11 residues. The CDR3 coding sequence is TGTGCCAGCAATATCAATGAAAAACTGTTTTTT. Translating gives CASNINEKLFF.

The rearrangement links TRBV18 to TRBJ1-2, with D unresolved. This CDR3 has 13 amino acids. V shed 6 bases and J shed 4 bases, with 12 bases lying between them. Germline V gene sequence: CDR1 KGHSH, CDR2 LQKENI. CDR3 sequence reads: CASSSEVGYGYTF. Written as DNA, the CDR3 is TGTGCCAGCTCGTCAGAGGTTGGCTATGGCTACACCTTC.

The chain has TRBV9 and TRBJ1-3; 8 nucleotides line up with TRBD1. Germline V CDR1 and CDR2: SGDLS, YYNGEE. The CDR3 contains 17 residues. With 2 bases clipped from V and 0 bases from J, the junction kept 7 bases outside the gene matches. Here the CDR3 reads CASSVRTGMNSGNTIYF. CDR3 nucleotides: TGTGCCAGCAGCGTTAGGACAGGGATGAACTCTGGAAACACCATATATTTT.

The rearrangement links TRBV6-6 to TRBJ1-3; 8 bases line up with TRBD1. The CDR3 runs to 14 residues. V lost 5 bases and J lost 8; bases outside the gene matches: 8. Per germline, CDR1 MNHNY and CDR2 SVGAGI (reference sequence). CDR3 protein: CASSQTGAGDTIYF. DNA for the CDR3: TGTGCCAGCAGTCAGACAGGGGCAGGGGACACCATATATTTT.

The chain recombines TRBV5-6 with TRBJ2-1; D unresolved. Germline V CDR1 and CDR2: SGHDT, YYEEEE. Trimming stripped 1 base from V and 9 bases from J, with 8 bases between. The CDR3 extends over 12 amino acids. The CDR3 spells CASSLISGEQFF. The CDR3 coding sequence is TGTGCCAGCAGCTTGATTTCCGGTGAGCAGTTCTTC.

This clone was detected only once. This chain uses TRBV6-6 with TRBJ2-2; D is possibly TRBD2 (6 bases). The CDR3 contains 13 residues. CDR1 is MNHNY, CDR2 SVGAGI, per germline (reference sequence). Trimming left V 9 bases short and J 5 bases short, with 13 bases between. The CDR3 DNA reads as TGTGCCAGTGATCCGGCGGGGACCGGGGAGCTGTTTTTT. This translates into CASDPAGTGELFF.

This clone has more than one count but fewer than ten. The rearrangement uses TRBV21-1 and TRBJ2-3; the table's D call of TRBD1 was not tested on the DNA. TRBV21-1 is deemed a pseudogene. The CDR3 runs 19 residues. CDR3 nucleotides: TGTGCCAGCACCGCAGTCCCGGGACAGGGGCACGGCTGCCCAGATACGCAGTATTTT. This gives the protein CASTAVPGQGHGCPDTQYF.

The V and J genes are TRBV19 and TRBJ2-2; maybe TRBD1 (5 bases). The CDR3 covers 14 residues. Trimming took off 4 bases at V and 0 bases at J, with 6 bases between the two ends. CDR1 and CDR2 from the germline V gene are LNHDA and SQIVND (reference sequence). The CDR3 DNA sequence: TGTGCCAGTAGTAGACAGCCGAACACCGGGGAGCTGTTTTTT. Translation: CASSRQPNTGELFF. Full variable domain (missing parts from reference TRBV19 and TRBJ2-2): DGGITQSPKYLFRKEGQNVTLSCEQNLNHDAMYWYRQDPGQGLRLIYYSQIVNDFQKGDIAEGYSVSREKKESFPLTVTSAQKNPTAFYLCASSRQPNTGELFFGEGSRLTVL.